What follows describes a single T cell receptor beta chain. The data derive from a study of technical replicates of blood from a handful of donors. Profiling relied on immunoSEQ multiplex PCR, and the TCRdb table lists in-frame clones only, not all of them. In the table there are over 10,000 clones, 85% to 95% of which are singletons. The material sequenced was PBMCs. The sequence came from a human donor in good health.

The CDR3 region has the DNA TGTGCCAGCTCGGAGGGGACTAGCCCAACAGATACGCAGTATTTT. Translation gives CASSEGTSPTDTQYF. This chain connects TRBV6-4 to TRBJ2-3; TRBD2 aligns across 9 bases. The CDR3 length is 15 residues. CDR1 is MRHNA, CDR2 SNTAGT, per germline. Trimming took 8 bases from V and 3 from J; bases not matched to a gene: 9.